Sequencing of this T cell receptor beta chain was carried out in a study of molecular identifiers for immune sequencing clone quantification. The table lists this clonotype with many counts. This CDR3 is built from 16 residues. Germline values: CDR1 MNHEY, CDR2 SVGEGT. The V and J ends lost 1 base and 2 bases, in that order; junction bases with no gene match: 1. In TCRdb, the PCR reads were re-called with MiXCR into one record per CDR3 protein. Of over 300,000 distinct CDR3 sequences listed, 24% are singletons. This sequence joins TRBV6-2 or TRBV6-3 and TRBJ2-3; 12 nucleotides agree with TRBD2. The source material was naive CD8+ T cells from blood, with Jurkat cell RNA spiked in. Subset denoted: FACS-sorted CD8+CD4-CCR7+CD45RA+ naive T cells. This TCR was sampled from a human donor in good health. Some libraries in this study had Jurkat cell RNA spiked in. CDR3 amino acids: CASSYWTSGTTDTQYF. CDR3 sequence (DNA): TGTGCCAGCAGTTACTGGACTAGCGGGACCACAGATACGCAGTATTTT.